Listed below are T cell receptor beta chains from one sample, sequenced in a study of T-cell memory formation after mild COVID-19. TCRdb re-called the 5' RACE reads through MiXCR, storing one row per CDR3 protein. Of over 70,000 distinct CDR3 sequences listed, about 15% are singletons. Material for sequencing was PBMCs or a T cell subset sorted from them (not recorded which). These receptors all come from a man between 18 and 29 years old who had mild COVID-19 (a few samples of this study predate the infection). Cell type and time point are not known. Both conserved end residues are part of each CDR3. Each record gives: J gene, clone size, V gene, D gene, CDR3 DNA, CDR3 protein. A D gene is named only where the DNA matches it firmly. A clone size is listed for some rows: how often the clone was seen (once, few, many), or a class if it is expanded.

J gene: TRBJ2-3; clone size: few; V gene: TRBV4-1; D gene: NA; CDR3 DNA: TGCGCCAGCAGCATCAGGGGAGAGGGAAGCACAGATACGCAGTATTTT; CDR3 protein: CASSIRGEGSTDTQYF
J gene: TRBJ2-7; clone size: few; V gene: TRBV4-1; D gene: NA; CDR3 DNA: TGCGCCAGCAGCCAAGAAGGGTATTTTGGGTCCTACGAGCAGTACTTC; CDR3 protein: CASSQEGYFGSYEQYF
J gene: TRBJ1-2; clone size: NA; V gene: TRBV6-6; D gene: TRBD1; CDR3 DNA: TGTGCCAGCAGAACAACCCAGGGGGCGATTAACTATGGCTACACCTTC; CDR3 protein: CASRTTQGAINYGYTF
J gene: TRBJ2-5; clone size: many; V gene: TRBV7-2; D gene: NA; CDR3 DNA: TGTGCCAGCAGCCCCCGCCCGAGAGGGAAAGAGACCCAGTACTTC; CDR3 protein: CASSPRPRGKETQYF
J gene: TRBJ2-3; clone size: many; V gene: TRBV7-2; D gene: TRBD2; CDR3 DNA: TGTGCCAGCAGCCCTGTTTTGGCCATTGCGGGGGGGCCGCGGGCAGATACGCAGTATTTT; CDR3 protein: CASSPVLAIAGGPRADTQYF
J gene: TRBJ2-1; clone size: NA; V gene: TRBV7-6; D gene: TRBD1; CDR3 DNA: TGTGCCAGCAGCTCCGGACAGGGGAGCAATGAGCAGTTCTTC; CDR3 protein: CASSSGQGSNEQFF
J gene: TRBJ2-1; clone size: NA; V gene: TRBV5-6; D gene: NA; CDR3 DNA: TGTGCCAGCAGCTTGGTTTTCGGGGACCGATACAATGAGCAGTTCTTC; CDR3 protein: CASSLVFGDRYNEQFF
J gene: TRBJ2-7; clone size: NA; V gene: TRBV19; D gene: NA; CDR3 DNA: TGTGCCAGTAGTATAGGGGGTAACTCCTACGAGCAGTACTTC; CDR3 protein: CASSIGGNSYEQYF
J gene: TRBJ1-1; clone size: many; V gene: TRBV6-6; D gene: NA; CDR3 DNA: TGTGCCAGCAGCCTAAGTATGAACACTGAAGCTTTCTTT; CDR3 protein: CASSLSMNTEAFF
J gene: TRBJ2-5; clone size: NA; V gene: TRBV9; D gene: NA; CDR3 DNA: TGTGCCAGCAGCGTAGATGGGACCCAGTACTTC; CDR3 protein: CASSVDGTQYF
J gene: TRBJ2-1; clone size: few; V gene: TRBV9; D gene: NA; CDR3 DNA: TGTGCCAGCAGCGTAGGAGCAGAAACTGACTACAATGAGCAGTTCTTC; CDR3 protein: CASSVGAETDYNEQFF
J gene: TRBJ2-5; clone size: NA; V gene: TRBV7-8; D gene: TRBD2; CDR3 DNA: TGTGCCAGCAGCTTAGGTCCGGGACTAGTACTTCAGTTGTACTTC; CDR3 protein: CASSLGPGLVLQLYF
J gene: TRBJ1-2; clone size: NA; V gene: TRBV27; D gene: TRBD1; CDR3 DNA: TGTGCCAGCAGTTTATCTCAGGGGGACTATGGCTACACCTTC; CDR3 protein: CASSLSQGDYGYTF
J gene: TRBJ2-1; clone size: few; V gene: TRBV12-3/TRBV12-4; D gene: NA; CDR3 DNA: TGTGCCAGCATCCCGGGACTTTCCTACAATGAGCAGTTCTTC; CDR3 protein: CASIPGLSYNEQFF
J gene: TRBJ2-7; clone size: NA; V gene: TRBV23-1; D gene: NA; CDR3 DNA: TGCGCCAGCAGCCGGAAAGGGAGGAGCGGGTTAACCTACGAGCAGTACTTC; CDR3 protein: CASSRKGRSGLTYEQYF
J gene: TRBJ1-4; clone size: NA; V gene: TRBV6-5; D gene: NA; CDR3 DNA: TGTGCCAGCAGTTACTCGCGTGAAAAACTGTTTTTT; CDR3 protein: CASSYSREKLFF
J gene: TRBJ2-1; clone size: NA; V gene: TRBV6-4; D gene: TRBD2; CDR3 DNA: TGTGCCAGCAGTATCAGCGGGGGGCAATACAATGAGCAGTTCTTC; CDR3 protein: CASSISGGQYNEQFF
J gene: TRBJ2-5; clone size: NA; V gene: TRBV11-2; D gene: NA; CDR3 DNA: TGTGCCAGCAGCTCCAGCCCCCTTGACCAAGAGACCCAGTACTTC; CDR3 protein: CASSSSPLDQETQYF
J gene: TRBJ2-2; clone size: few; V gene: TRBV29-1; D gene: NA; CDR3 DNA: TGCAGCGTTCCGGCAGCGAACACCGGGGAGCTGTTTTTT; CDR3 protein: CSVPAANTGELFF
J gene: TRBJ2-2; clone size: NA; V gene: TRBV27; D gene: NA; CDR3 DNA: TGTGCCAGCAGGGCACAGGGATCGAACACCGGGGAGCTGTTTTTT; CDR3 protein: CASRAQGSNTGELFF
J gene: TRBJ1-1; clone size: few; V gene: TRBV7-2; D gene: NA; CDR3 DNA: TGTGCCAGCAGCTTAGCTTTTCTCTCCGAGACAGCTTTCGCCACTGAAGCTTTCTTT; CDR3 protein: CASSLAFLSETAFATEAFF
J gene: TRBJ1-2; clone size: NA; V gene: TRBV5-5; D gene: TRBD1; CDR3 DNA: TGTGCCAGCAGCGTGGGACAGGGGGGTTATGGCTACACCTTC; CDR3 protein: CASSVGQGGYGYTF
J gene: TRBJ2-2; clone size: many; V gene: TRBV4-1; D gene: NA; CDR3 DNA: TGCGCCAGCAGCCAAGAAGTGTACACCGGGGAGCTGTTTTTT; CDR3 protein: CASSQEVYTGELFF
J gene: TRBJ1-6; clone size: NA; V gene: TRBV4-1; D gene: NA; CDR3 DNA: TGCGCCAGCAGCCAAGACCCCGGGACTAATTCACCCCTCCACTTT; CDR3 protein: CASSQDPGTNSPLHF
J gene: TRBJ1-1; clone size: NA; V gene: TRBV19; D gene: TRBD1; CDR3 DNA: TGTGCCAGTAAGGGAACAGGGGGGGATGAAGCTTTCTTT; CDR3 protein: CASKGTGGDEAFF
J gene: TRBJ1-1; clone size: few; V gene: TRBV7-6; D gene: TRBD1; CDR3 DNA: TGTGCCAGCAGCTCGACAGGGTACGCTGAAGCTTTCTTT; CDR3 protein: CASSSTGYAEAFF
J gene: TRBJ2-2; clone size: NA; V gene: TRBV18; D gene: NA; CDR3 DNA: TGTGCCAGCTCACCCGGCAGCGGGTCGAACACCGGGGAGCTGTTTTTT; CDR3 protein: CASSPGSGSNTGELFF
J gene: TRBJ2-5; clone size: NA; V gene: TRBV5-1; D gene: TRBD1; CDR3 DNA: TGCGCCAGCAGGGGGACAGGTGAACAAGAGACCCAGTACTTC; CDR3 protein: CASRGTGEQETQYF
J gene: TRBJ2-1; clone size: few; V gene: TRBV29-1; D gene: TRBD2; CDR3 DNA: TGCAGCGTTGAAGATCAGGGACTAGCGAGCAATGAGCAGTTCTTC; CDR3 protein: CSVEDQGLASNEQFF
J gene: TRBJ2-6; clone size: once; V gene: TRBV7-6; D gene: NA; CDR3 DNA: TGTGCCAGCAGCCCTCCGGGCGTCCTGACTTTC; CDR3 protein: CASSPPGVLTF
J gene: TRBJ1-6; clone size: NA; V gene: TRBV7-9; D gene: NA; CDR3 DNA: TGTGCCAGCAGCCGACGGTTACCCCTCCACTTT; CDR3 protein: CASSRRLPLHF
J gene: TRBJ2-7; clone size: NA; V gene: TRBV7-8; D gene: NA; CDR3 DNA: TGTGCCAGCAGCTACAGGGTTGCCTCCTACGAGCAGTACTTC; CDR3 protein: CASSYRVASYEQYF
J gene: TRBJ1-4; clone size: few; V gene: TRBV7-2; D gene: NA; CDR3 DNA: TGTGCCAGCAGCCCGGGACCCCCGTCTGAAAAACTGTTTTTT; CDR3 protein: CASSPGPPSEKLFF
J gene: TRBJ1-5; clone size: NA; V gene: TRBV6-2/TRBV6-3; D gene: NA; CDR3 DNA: TGTGCCAGCAGTTACGGGCTTAGCAATCAGCCCCAGCATTTT; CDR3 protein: CASSYGLSNQPQHF
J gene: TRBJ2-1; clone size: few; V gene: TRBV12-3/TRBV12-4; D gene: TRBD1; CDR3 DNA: TGTGCCAGCAGACGGGGACAGGCAAACAATGAGCAGTTCTTC; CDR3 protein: CASRRGQANNEQFF
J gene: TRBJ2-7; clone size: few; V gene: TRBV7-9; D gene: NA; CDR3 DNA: TGTGCCAGCAGCTTAGGAGGGGGATTGAACGAGCAGTACTTC; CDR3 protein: CASSLGGGLNEQYF
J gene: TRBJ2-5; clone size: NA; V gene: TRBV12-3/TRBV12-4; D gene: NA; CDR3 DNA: TGTGCCAGCAGTGCGGAAGAGACCCAGTACTTC; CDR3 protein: CASSAEETQYF
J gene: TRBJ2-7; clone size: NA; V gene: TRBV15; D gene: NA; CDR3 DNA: TGTGCCACCAGTAACGGGGCTTCTCGAGAGCAGTACTTC; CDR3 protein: CATSNGASREQYF
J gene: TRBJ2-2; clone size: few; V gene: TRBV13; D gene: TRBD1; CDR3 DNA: TGTGCCAGCAGCTCCGGACAGGGACTTACCGGGGAGCTGTTTTTT; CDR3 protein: CASSSGQGLTGELFF
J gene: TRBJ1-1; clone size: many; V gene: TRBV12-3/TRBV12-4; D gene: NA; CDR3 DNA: TGTGCCAGCAGTCCGGCGGGTACAGGGAAAGCTTTCTTT; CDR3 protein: CASSPAGTGKAFF